This TCR beta chain was observed in a study of shared clonotypes between healthy human individuals. Study-level information: Per donor, CD8 memory used one plate, CD8 naive used two, CD4 memory used three and CD4 naive used three.

General study findings and limits: Among four donors, roughly 5% of naive CD4 clonotypes were found in common.

Method: immunoSEQ multiplex PCR; TCRdb's copy keeps in-frame clones and lacks some. The sample consists of 2,500,000 or so clones, approximately 90% of them appearing once. About this clone: Its target is not known.

Germline V lookup: CDR1 MNHEY, CDR2 SMNVEV (reference sequence). This CDR3 is built from 15 residues. The V segment lost 5 bases and the J segment 6 bases; nucleotides outside the gene matches: 10. What was sequenced was naive CD4+ T cells from PBMCs. Subset given: CD45RA+ positively selected. The origin of this receptor is a man aged 18 to 30 in good health. Some clones in this sample may be carry-over from other donors' samples. V is TRBV27 and J is TRBJ1-2, with 9 nucleotides matching TRBD1. This CDR3 is CASSRYPQGAHGYTF. The CDR3, as DNA: TGTGCCAGCAGTCGTTACCCACAGGGGGCCCATGGCTACACCTTC.